A single T cell receptor (beta chain) is shown here with its context. Antigen unknown. Trimming took 3 bases from V and 12 from J, leaving 12 bases between them. CDR1 is SQVTM and CDR2 is ANQGSEA in the germline V gene. This CDR3 is 11 amino acids long. These data originate in a study of cytomegalovirus exposure and HLA in healthy donors. Whole-study context: In a later analysis, the roughly 120 validation repertoires were reported to have used the same platform as the 600 to 800 first-cohort repertoires. Study-level points and caveats: Reportedly, diagnosis of cytomegalovirus status by the classifier showed high specificity and sensitivity.

The table came from immunoSEQ multiplex PCR; TCRdb's copy has only in-frame clones and leaves some out. Among 65,000 to 85,000 clones listed, roughly 95% were seen once. The donors were part of the validation cohort, which consisted of roughly 110 subjects and was separate from the first cohort of 666 subjects. This receptor was obtained from a woman between 18 and 29 years old in good health and CMV-seronegative. The chain joins TRBV29-1 to TRBJ2-1; D possibly corresponds to TRBD2 (6 bases). Source material: PBMCs. The DNA for the CDR3 is TGCAGCGTTGAGGCTAGCGTTCGGCAGTTCTTC. Protein: CSVEASVRQFF.